A selection of T cell receptor beta chains follows, all from one sample in a study of cytomegalovirus exposure and HLA in healthy donors. Assay used: immunoSEQ multiplex PCR; TCRdb lists only in-frame clones, some missing. The sample includes 200,000 to 250,000 clones, 70% to 80% of them seen just once. Sequenced input: PBMCs. Source of these receptors: a male donor in good health and CMV-seronegative. Each CDR3 is given with its conserved first and last residue. A D gene is named only where the DNA matches it firmly. Clone size is given for some rows only: seen once, a few or many times, or a class if the clone is expanded.

TRBJ2-2 | - | 16 | TRBD2 | TRBV7-8 | CASSLGTSGSSGELFF | TGTGCCAGCAGCTTAGGTACTAGCGGGAGTTCCGGGGAGCTGTTTTTT
TRBJ2-1 | - | 14 | TRBD1 | TRBV28 | CATTRQGLYNEQFF | TGTGCCACAACCCGACAGGGGCTCTACAATGAGCAGTTCTTC
TRBJ2-5 | - | 15 | - | TRBV28 | CASSSGLLGQETQYF | TGTGCCAGCAGTTCTGGACTACTTGGCCAAGAGACCCAGTACTTC
TRBJ1-3 | - | 15 | TRBD1 | TRBV9 | CASSVEGGQRNTIYF | TGTGCCAGCAGCGTAGAGGGGGGACAGCGAAACACCATATATTTT
TRBJ1-1 | - | 16 | - | TRBV7-8 | CASSLAKRGGGAEAFF | TGTGCCAGCAGCTTAGCAAAGAGGGGCGGAGGGGCTGAAGCTTTCTTT
TRBJ2-2 | few | 16 | TRBD2 | TRBV2 | CASSGEAGWVTGELFF | TGTGCCAGCAGTGGAGAAGCGGGGTGGGTAACCGGGGAGCTGTTTTTT
TRBJ2-4 | - | 18 | TRBD2 | TRBV4-1 | CASSHGLAGGLAKNIQYF | TGCGCCAGCAGCCACGGACTAGCGGGAGGTCTAGCCAAAAACATTCAGTACTTC
TRBJ2-7 | few | 11 | - | TRBV2 | CASSRDLRPYF | TGTGCCAGCAGTCGGGACTTACGGCCGTACTTC
TRBJ2-5 | - | 12 | - | TRBV29-1 | CSVGEPPGAQYF | TGCAGCGTTGGTGAACCCCCAGGGGCCCAGTACTTC
TRBJ1-3 | - | 15 | - | TRBV7-2 | CASSLGGGSGNTIYF | TGTGCCAGCAGCTTAGGCGGGGGCTCTGGAAACACCATATATTTT
TRBJ1-1 | few | 11 | - | TRBV5-6 | CASSLDTEAFF | TGTGCCAGCAGCCTAGACACTGAAGCTTTCTTT
TRBJ2-7 | - | 13 | - | TRBV5-6 | CASSRGVSYEQYF | TGTGCCAGCAGCCGCGGGGTAAGCTACGAGCAGTACTTC
TRBJ2-7 | - | 19 | TRBD2 | TRBV14 | CASNTGELAGGPASYEQYF | TGTGCCAGCAACACGGGGGAACTAGCGGGAGGTCCAGCCTCCTACGAGCAGTACTTC
TRBJ2-3 | once | 14 | - | TRBV6-6 | CASSTYPDTDTQYF | TGTGCCAGCAGTACATACCCAGACACAGATACGCAGTATTTT
TRBJ1-1 | once | 15 | - | TRBV19 | CASSIMAGQSTEAFF | TGTGCCAGTAGTATAATGGCAGGACAGTCCACTGAAGCTTTCTTT
TRBJ2-5 | - | 16 | - | TRBV6-6 | CASSPPQRAGGETQYF | TGTGCCAGCAGTCCCCCCCAGCGGGCGGGCGGAGAGACCCAGTACTTC
TRBJ2-1 | few | 17 | TRBD1 | TRBV27 | CASSFLRGQGASNEQFF | TGTGCCAGCAGTTTCCTGAGGGGACAGGGGGCGTCGAATGAGCAGTTCTTC
TRBJ1-4 | few | 16 | - | TRBV2 | CASSEAQGTTNEKLFF | TGTGCCAGCAGTGAAGCGCAGGGAACAACTAATGAAAAACTGTTTTTT
TRBJ2-3 | - | 14 | - | TRBV5-1 | CASSLAVGADTQYF | TGCGCCAGCAGCTTGGCCGTAGGGGCGGATACGCAGTATTTT
TRBJ2-1 | - | 15 | TRBD1 | TRBV2 | CASKAGQGDYNEQFF | TGTGCCAGCAAAGCTGGACAGGGTGACTACAATGAGCAGTTCTTC
TRBJ2-1 | - | 14 | TRBD2 | TRBV5-1 | CASRGLAADNEQFF | TGCGCCAGCAGGGGACTAGCGGCTGACAATGAGCAGTTCTTC
TRBJ2-1 | - | 14 | TRBD1 | TRBV6-5 | CASSLQGGTMEQFF | TGTGCCAGCAGTTTACAGGGGGGTACAATGGAGCAGTTCTTC
TRBJ2-5 | - | 16 | TRBD2 | TRBV18 | CASSPRPSGREETQYF | TGTGCCAGCTCACCACGTCCTAGCGGGAGGGAAGAGACCCAGTACTTC
TRBJ2-7 | few | 14 | - | TRBV23-1 | CASSHLSATYEQYF | TGCGCCAGCAGTCATCTTTCCGCTACCTACGAGCAGTACTTC
TRBJ2-3 | - | 14 | TRBD1 | TRBV7-2 | CASSTTGGTDTQYF | TGTGCCAGCAGCACCACAGGGGGCACAGATACGCAGTATTTT
TRBJ2-7 | - | 16 | TRBD2 | TRBV7-3 | CASSESGAGGPYEQYF | TGTGCCAGCAGCGAGTCGGGCGCGGGAGGGCCCTACGAGCAGTACTTC
TRBJ2-2 | - | 18 | TRBD2 | TRBV18 | CASSPPGTSGGNTGELFF | TGTGCCAGCTCACCGCCCGGGACTAGCGGGGGGAACACCGGGGAGCTGTTTTTT
TRBJ2-7 | once | 14 | - | TRBV28 | CASSALTGSYEQYF | TGTGCCAGCAGTGCACTGACAGGATCCTACGAGCAGTACTTC
TRBJ2-7 | - | 13 | - | TRBV18 | CASSQGFGYEQYF | TGTGCCAGCTCGCAGGGGTTCGGGTACGAGCAGTACTTC
TRBJ1-1 | - | 13 | - | TRBV11-3 | CASSLGAGTEAFF | TGTGCCAGCAGCTTAGGCGCCGGGACTGAAGCTTTCTTT
TRBJ1-2 | - | 14 | TRBD1 | TRBV10-3 | CAISEPGQVSGYTF | TGTGCCATCAGTGAGCCAGGACAGGTATCTGGCTACACCTTC
TRBJ1-2 | - | 14 | - | TRBV11-2 | CASSLYGRVGGYTF | TGTGCCAGCAGCTTATACGGCAGGGTAGGCGGCTACACCTTC
TRBJ1-2 | - | 15 | - | TRBV7-8 | CASSLADSANYGYTF | TGTGCCAGCAGCTTAGCGGACAGTGCTAACTATGGCTACACCTTC
TRBJ2-7 | - | 12 | - | TRBV2 | CASRSQGIEQYF | TGTGCCAGCAGATCCCAGGGCATCGAGCAGTACTTC
TRBJ2-5 | - | 15 | - | TRBV2 | CASSPGLGDSETQYF | TGTGCCAGCAGTCCGGGACTGGGGGACAGTGAGACCCAGTACTTC
TRBJ2-7 | - | 15 | - | TRBV27 | CASSPPDRSSYEQYF | TGTGCCAGCAGCCCCCCCGACAGAAGCTCCTACGAGCAGTACTTC